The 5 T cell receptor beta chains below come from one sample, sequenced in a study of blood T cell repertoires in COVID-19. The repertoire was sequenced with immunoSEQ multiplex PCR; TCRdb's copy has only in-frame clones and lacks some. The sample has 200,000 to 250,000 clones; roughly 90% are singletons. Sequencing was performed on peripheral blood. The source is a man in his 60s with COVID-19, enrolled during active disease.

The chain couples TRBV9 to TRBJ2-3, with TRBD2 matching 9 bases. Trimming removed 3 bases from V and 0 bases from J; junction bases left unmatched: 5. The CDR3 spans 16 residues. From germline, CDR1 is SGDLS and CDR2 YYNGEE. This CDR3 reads CASSGSGGTSTDTQYF. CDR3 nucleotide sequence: TGTGCCAGCAGCGGAAGCGGGGGGACCAGCACAGATACGCAGTATTTT.

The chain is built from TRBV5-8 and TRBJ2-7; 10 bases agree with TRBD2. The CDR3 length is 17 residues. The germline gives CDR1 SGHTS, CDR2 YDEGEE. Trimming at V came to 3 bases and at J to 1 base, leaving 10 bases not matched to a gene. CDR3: CASSSPATSGTSYEQYF. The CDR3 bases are TGTGCCAGCAGCTCCCCAGCCACTAGCGGGACTTCCTACGAGCAGTACTTC.

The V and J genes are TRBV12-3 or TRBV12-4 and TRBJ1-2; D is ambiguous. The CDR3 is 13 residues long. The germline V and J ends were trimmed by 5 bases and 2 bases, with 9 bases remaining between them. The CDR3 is CASSRGMNYGYTF. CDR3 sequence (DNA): TGTGCCAGCAGTCGAGGAATGAACTATGGCTACACCTTC.

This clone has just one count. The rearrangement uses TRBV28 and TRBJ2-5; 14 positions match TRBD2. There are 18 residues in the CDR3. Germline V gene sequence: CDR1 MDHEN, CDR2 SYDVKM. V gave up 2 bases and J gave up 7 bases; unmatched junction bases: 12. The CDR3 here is CASSLGTSGRSRGGTQYF. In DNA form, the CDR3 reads TGTGCCAGCAGTTTAGGGACTAGCGGGAGAAGCAGGGGTGGGACCCAGTACTTC. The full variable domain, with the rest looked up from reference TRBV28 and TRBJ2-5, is DVKVTQSSRYLVKRTGEKVFLECVQDMDHENMFWYRQDPGLGLRLIYFSYDVKMKEKGDIPEGYSVSREKKERFSLILESASTNQTSMYLCASSLGTSGRSRGGTQYFGPGTRLLVL.

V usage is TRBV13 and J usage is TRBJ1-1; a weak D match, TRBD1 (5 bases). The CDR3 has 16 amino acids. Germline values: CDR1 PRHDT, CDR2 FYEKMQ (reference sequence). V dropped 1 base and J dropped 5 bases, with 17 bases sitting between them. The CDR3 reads CASSLEGRDWGTEAFF. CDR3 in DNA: TGTGCCAGCAGCTTAGAGGGTAGGGACTGGGGTACTGAAGCTTTCTTT.